Listed below are T cell receptor beta chains from one sample, sequenced in a study of CD8 T cells in Susac syndrome. TCRdb independently ran MiXCR on the immunoSEQ multiplex PCR reads; one entry per CDR3 protein. Here the sample spans about 150,000 distinct CDR3 sequences, approximately 95% being singletons. What was sequenced was CD4+ T cells from PBMCs. The receptors here all came from a human donor with Susac syndrome. CDR3s include the opening cysteine and the closing phenylalanine or tryptophan. D genes are given only for firm matches. Size is stated for part of the rows, as once, few or many counts, or as a class when the clone is expanded.

CDR3 DNA,CDR3 protein,clone size,D gene,J gene,V gene
TGTGCCAGCAGCTCCGAAACCCGGGAGACCCAGTACTTC,CASSSETRETQYF,NA,NA,TRBJ2-5,TRBV6-5
TGTGCCAGCTCCGAGGACGGAACATATGGCTACACCTTC,CASSEDGTYGYTF,NA,NA,TRBJ1-2,TRBV27
TGTGCCAGCAGCTTGGTGTCAGGCGGCACCATATATTTT,CASSLVSGGTIYF,NA,NA,TRBJ1-3,TRBV5-4
TGTGCCAGCAGTCCTGTGGGAAACCCCTACGAGCAGTACTTC,CASSPVGNPYEQYF,once,NA,TRBJ2-7,TRBV11-2
TGTGCCACCAGCAGAGATGGGGACAGGGTTTATGGCTACACCTTC,CATSRDGDRVYGYTF,NA,TRBD1,TRBJ1-2,TRBV15
TGTGCCAGCAGCTCGTGGGGGGCCCAAGAGACCCAGTACTTC,CASSSWGAQETQYF,once,NA,TRBJ2-5,TRBV5-6
TGTGCCAGCAGTTTAGCGGGGGTTGGGGAAAAACTGTTTTTT,CASSLAGVGEKLFF,NA,NA,TRBJ1-4,TRBV27
TGTGCCAGCAGTTTGGCAGGGGGCAATCAGCCCCAGCATTTT,CASSLAGGNQPQHF,NA,NA,TRBJ1-5,TRBV12-3/TRBV12-4
TGTGCCAGCAGTTACTCGGTTACAGAGCAGTTCTTC,CASSYSVTEQFF,NA,NA,TRBJ2-1,TRBV6-6
TGTGCCAGCAGTTCCTCACAGGGGAGTCAAGAGACCCAGTACTTC,CASSSSQGSQETQYF,NA,TRBD1,TRBJ2-5,TRBV12-3/TRBV12-4
TGTGCCAGCAGCCCCCGTATGGCCTACAATGAGCAGTTCTTC,CASSPRMAYNEQFF,NA,NA,TRBJ2-1,TRBV7-2
TGTGCCAGCAGTTTTACATCCGGACGGATCTATGGCTACACCTTC,CASSFTSGRIYGYTF,once,NA,TRBJ1-2,TRBV28
TGCAGTGCCCTAGCGGGAGGGCCCCACGAGCAGTACTTC,CSALAGGPHEQYF,NA,TRBD2,TRBJ2-7,TRBV20-1
TGTGCCACCAGTTTTTCAGGAGACTATGGCTACACCTTC,CATSFSGDYGYTF,NA,NA,TRBJ1-2,TRBV24-1
TGTGCCAGCAGTTCAGCGGGAACCTACACTGAAGCTTTCTTT,CASSSAGTYTEAFF,NA,NA,TRBJ1-1,TRBV12-3/TRBV12-4
TGTGCCAGCAGCTTAAACAGGGCGAACACCGGGGAGCTGTTTTTT,CASSLNRANTGELFF,NA,NA,TRBJ2-2,TRBV7-9
TGTGCCAGCTCACCCGCACCTTACGAGCAGTACTTC,CASSPAPYEQYF,NA,NA,TRBJ2-7,TRBV18
TGTGCCAGCAGTGACGGGGGGACCCAGTACTTC,CASSDGGTQYF,few,NA,TRBJ2-5,TRBV6-1
TGTGCCAGCTCACCAAAGGGAGATAAGTTCTTC,CASSPKGDKFF,NA,NA,TRBJ2-1,TRBV18
TGTGCCAGCAGTCATGTTGGGGCCCAAAACATTCAGTACTTC,CASSHVGAQNIQYF,NA,NA,TRBJ2-4,TRBV12-3/TRBV12-4
TGTGCCAGCAGTTACGCCAGGACTGAAGCTTTCTTT,CASSYARTEAFF,NA,NA,TRBJ1-1,TRBV6-6
TGTGCCAGCAGTGTTCTGGGCGTCCAAGAGACCCAGTACTTC,CASSVLGVQETQYF,NA,NA,TRBJ2-5,TRBV12-3/TRBV12-4
TGCGCCAGCAGCTCCGAGGACAGAGCCTACAATGAGCAGTTCTTC,CASSSEDRAYNEQFF,NA,NA,TRBJ2-1,TRBV5-1
TGTGCCAGCAGCCTAGCGGTAACCGGCGGGAATGAGCAGTTCTTC,CASSLAVTGGNEQFF,NA,NA,TRBJ2-1,TRBV3-1
TGTGCCAGCAGTTCGGGCACAGGTACGCAGTATTTT,CASSSGTGTQYF,NA,NA,TRBJ2-3,TRBV12-3/TRBV12-4
TGTGCCAGCAGTCAAAGGGGTAACACTGAAGCTTTCTTT,CASSQRGNTEAFF,NA,NA,TRBJ1-1,TRBV27
TGCGCCAGCAGCTCGGGAACCTTGAACACTGAAGCTTTCTTT,CASSSGTLNTEAFF,NA,NA,TRBJ1-1,TRBV5-1
TGTGCCAGCAGCCTTTCTAGCGGAACCACAGATACGCAGTATTTT,CASSLSSGTTDTQYF,NA,TRBD2,TRBJ2-3,TRBV5-4
TGTGCCAGCAGTACGGGACAGCCAACCGGGGAGCTGTTTTTT,CASSTGQPTGELFF,NA,TRBD1,TRBJ2-2,TRBV28
TGTGCCAGCTCACCAACGGACAGGGTTTTAAAAGAGACCCAGTACTTC,CASSPTDRVLKETQYF,NA,TRBD1,TRBJ2-5,TRBV18
TGTGCCAGCAGTTTCAAGCGGTACGAGCAGTACTTC,CASSFKRYEQYF,NA,NA,TRBJ2-7,TRBV28
TGTGCCAGTGCACAGGGCTCTGGAAACACCATATATTTT,CASAQGSGNTIYF,NA,NA,TRBJ1-3,TRBV5-4